The following is a T cell receptor beta chain sequence with its context. No antigen is known for it. No clone much larger than this one lies a single base away; base qualities are absent. These data are taken from a study of siplizumab effects on memory and regulatory T cells (dated by TCRdb to between 2018 and 2020). For the study in its entirety: The study looked at the effect of siplizumab, an anti-CD2 antibody, on alloreactive T-cell subsets in allogeneic mixed lymphocyte reactions made from human PBMCs.

Sorted unstimulated T cells and proliferating T cells recovered from mixed lymphocyte reactions underwent TCRbeta CDR3 sequencing. Fresh whole blood from roughly ten HLA-typed healthy donors was used to isolate PBMCs. The CDR3 goes from the cysteine to the phenylalanine over 11 residues. Only the CDR3 region is kept as DNA, spanning 33 bases read in frame from base 1. The germline ends are 8 bases apart after V is trimmed by 5 bases and J by 8 bases. Via the germline V gene, CDR1 is SGHRS and CDR2 YFSETQ. Preparation of the library involved the immunoSEQ multiplex PCR assay. Each sample had roughly 100,000 TCR templates assayed by the deep sequencing platform. Genomic DNA extracted from sorted T cells was the material used for TCRbeta CDR3 sequencing. Turning to the authors' computational methods: The R programming language was used for the clonal analysis of the TCRbeta CDR3 data. Alloreactive CD4+ and CD8+ clones were defined by comparing unstimulated samples with post-reaction CFSE-low samples. By matching sequences to the repertoires of sorted unstimulated Treg and non-Treg cells, each alloreactive CD4+ clone was assigned a regulatory or non-regulatory origin. As stored in TCRdb, this immuneACCESS dataset retains in-frame rearrangements with V and J assigned. A fraction of the clones does not appear; measured against another copy, unresolved V genes explain less than half of the discrepancy, and the remainder lacks a known reason. V, J and clone size are taken as reported in that table, and D and trimming were inferred from the DNA itself. Counted in this sample were more than 45,000 clones; 85% to 95% of them appeared once. The top ten constitute around two fifths of the sample.

General study outcomes and caveats: Whether proliferating Tregs from siplizumab cultures were suppressive was not functionally confirmed. Because sequences at frequencies below about 10^-5 were poorly captured, only a minor fraction of alloreactive clones could be mapped back to unstimulated subsets. Of the alloreactive CD4+ clones that could be mapped, the Treg-derived share averaged about 63% with siplizumab compared with 25% to 30% in control reactions. Siplizumab significantly reduced the cumulative frequency of alloreactive sequences traceable to unstimulated CD4+ memory T cells. For roughly 75-96% of proliferating CD4+ or CD8+ clones, no naive or memory phenotype could be assigned. Greater diversity appeared to be present in unstimulated naive T cells than in memory T cells, and a substantial contribution to the alloresponse seemed to be made by naive cells.

Material for sequencing was CD8+ T cells sorted from blood. This chain joins TRBV5-1 to TRBJ2-1; the D gene cannot be named for sure. This clonotype was sampled from a human donor in good health. The DNA sequence reads TGCGCCAGCAGGGTCACCGATGAGCAGTTCTTC. The resulting protein is CASRVTDEQFF.